These T cell receptor beta chains were read from a single sample in a study of blood T cell repertoires in COVID-19. Measured with immunoSEQ multiplex PCR; TCRdb has only the in-frame clones, and not every one. The sample consists of about 15,000 clones, more than 70% of them appearing once. Material: peripheral blood. The receptors come from a human donor in a cohort sampled during active COVID-19. Each CDR3 is given with its conserved first and last residue. The D gene is left open where the match is weak. Clone size is shown for a subset of rows, as once, few, many or a class of expanded clone.

v_call,clone_size,d_call,j_call,cdr3_aa,cdr3_nt
TRBV6-6,once,TRBD1,TRBJ2-3,CASSNRQGGTDTQYF,TGTGCCAGCAGTAACCGACAGGGGGGCACAGATACGCAGTATTTT
TRBV7-2,NA,NA,TRBJ2-7,CASSLGRVGYEQYF,TGTGCCAGCAGCTTAGGGCGGGTGGGGTACGAGCAGTACTTC
TRBV28,NA,TRBD2,TRBJ2-1,CASSFRTSFPSYNEQFF,TGTGCCAGCAGTTTTAGGACTAGCTTCCCCTCCTACAATGAGCAGTTCTTC
TRBV9,NA,TRBD1,TRBJ2-7,CASSPVGDRAYEQYF,TGTGCCAGCAGCCCAGTTGGAGACAGGGCCTACGAGCAGTACTTC
TRBV7-9,NA,NA,TRBJ1-1,CASSPEQGFTEAFF,TGTGCCAGCAGCCCTGAACAGGGATTCACTGAAGCTTTCTTT
TRBV6-5,NA,NA,TRBJ2-3,CASSLLRDSKDTQYF,TGTGCCAGCAGCCTATTGCGGGACTCTAAAGATACGCAGTATTTT
TRBV7-8,NA,TRBD2,TRBJ2-7,CASSFSGSIYEQYF,TGTGCCAGCAGCTTTAGCGGGAGTATCTACGAGCAGTACTTC
TRBV5-1,few,NA,TRBJ1-1,CASSPWDITNTEAFF,TGCGCCAGCAGCCCATGGGACATAACGAACACTGAAGCTTTCTTT
TRBV3-1/TRBV3-2,NA,NA,TRBJ1-3,CASSPAVRVAGNTIYF,TGTGCCAGCAGCCCAGCGGTGAGGGTGGCTGGAAACACCATATATTTT
TRBV6-5,NA,TRBD1,TRBJ1-2,CASSFGDRGPGGYTF,TGTGCCAGCAGCTTTGGGGACAGGGGACCAGGAGGCTACACCTTC
TRBV5-1,NA,TRBD1,TRBJ1-2,CASSLTGELEGYTF,TGCGCCAGCAGCTTGACAGGGGAACTCGAGGGCTACACCTTC
TRBV19,NA,TRBD1,TRBJ1-3,CASSYAFLSGTGSSGNTIYF,TGTGCCAGTAGTTACGCTTTTCTATCCGGGACAGGAAGCTCTGGAAACACCATATATTTT
TRBV6-5,NA,NA,TRBJ2-7,CASSLTESYEQYF,TGTGCCAGCTCCCTAACAGAATCCTACGAGCAGTACTTC
TRBV3-1/TRBV3-2,NA,NA,TRBJ2-3,CASSPSSSTDTQYF,TGTGCCAGCAGCCCTTCTAGTTCCACAGATACGCAGTATTTT
TRBV6-4,NA,NA,TRBJ2-3,CASSDEETDTQYF,TGTGCCAGCAGTGATGAGGAGACAGATACGCAGTATTTT
TRBV6-1,once,NA,TRBJ2-4,CASSELVHIQYF,TGTGCCAGCAGTGAATTAGTACACATTCAGTACTTC
TRBV28,NA,NA,TRBJ2-7,CASSLSGYEQYF,TGTGCCAGCAGTTTAAGCGGGTACGAGCAGTACTTC